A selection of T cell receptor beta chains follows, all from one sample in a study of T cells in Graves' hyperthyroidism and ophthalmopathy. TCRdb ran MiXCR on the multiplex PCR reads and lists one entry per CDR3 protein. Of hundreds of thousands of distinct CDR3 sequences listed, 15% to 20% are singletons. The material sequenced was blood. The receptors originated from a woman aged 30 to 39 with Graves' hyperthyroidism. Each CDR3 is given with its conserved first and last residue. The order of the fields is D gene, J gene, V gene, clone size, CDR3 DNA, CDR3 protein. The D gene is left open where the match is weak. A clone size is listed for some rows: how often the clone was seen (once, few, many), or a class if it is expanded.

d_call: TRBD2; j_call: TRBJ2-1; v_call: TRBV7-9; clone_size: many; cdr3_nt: TGTGCCAGCAGCTGGACCGGGGGGTACAATGAGCAGTTCTTC; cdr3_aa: CASSWTGGYNEQFF
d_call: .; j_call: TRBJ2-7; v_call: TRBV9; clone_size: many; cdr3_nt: TGTGCCAGCAGTGGGCCGAGCTCCTACGAGCAGTACTTC; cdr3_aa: CASSGPSSYEQYF
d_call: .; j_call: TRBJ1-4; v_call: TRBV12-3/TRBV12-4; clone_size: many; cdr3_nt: TGTGCCAGCAGGAGAGAGGGAAAACTGTTTTTT; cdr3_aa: CASRREGKLFF
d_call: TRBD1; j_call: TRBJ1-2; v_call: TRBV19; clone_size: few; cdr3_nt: TGTGCCAGTAGTTTCGGGACAGGATTCTATGGCTACACCTTC; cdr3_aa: CASSFGTGFYGYTF
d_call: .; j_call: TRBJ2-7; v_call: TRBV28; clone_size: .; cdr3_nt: TGTGCCAGCACCGCCGACCGGGGAACCCAAAGTGAGCAGTACTTC; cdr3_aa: CASTADRGTQSEQYF
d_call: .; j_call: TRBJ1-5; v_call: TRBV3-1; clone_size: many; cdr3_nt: TGTGCCAGCAGCCCTCGAGGACCAGGGTTTGAGGATCAGCCCCAGCATTTT; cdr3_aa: CASSPRGPGFEDQPQHF
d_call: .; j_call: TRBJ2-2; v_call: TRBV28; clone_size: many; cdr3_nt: TGTGCCAGCAGTGCCTCAGGGGCGGGCACCGGGGAGCTGTTTTTT; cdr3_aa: CASSASGAGTGELFF
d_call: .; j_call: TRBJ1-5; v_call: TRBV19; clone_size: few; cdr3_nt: TGTGCCAGTAGTATAGCACGGCTGGGCAATCAGCCCCAGCATTTT; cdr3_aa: CASSIARLGNQPQHF
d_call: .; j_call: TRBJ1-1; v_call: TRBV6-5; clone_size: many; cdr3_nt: TGTGCCAGCAGTTACACTGCAGTAACTGAAGCTTTCTTT; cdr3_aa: CASSYTAVTEAFF
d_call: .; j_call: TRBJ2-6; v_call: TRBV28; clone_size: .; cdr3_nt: TGTGCCAGCAGACGACGACAGGCTGGGGCCAACGTCCTGACTTTC; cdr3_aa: CASRRRQAGANVLTF
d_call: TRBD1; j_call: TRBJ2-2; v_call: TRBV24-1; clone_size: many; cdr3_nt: TGTGCCACCAGTGATTTGCGGACAGGGGACACCGGGGAGCTGTTTTTT; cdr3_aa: CATSDLRTGDTGELFF
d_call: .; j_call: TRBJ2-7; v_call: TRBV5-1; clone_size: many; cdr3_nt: TGCGCCAGCAGCCCCGGTAGGAGGCCAAGCTCCTACGAGCAGTACTTC; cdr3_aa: CASSPGRRPSSYEQYF
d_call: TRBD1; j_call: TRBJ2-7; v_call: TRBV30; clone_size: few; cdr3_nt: TGTGCCTGGACCAGGGACAGGGTCGGCGAGCAGTACTTC; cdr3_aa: CAWTRDRVGEQYF
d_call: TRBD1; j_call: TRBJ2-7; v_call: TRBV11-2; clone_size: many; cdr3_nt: TGTGCCAGCAGCTCTAGTTTATGGGGACAGAGCTCCCCCTACGAGCAGTACTTC; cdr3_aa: CASSSSLWGQSSPYEQYF
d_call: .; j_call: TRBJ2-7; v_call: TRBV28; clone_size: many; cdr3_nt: TGTGCCAGCAGCTTTCGGGTCCAGGCAATGTACGAGCAGTACTTC; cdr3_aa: CASSFRVQAMYEQYF
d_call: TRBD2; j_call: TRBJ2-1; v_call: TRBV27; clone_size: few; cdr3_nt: TGTGCCAGCAGAGGGGGACTAGTGCATTACAATGAGCAGCTCTTC; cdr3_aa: CASRGGLVHYNEQLF
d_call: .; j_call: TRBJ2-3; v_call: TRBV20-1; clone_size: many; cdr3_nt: TGCAGTGCTAGAGATACTGGCGGGAACACAGATACGCAGTATTTT; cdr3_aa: CSARDTGGNTDTQYF
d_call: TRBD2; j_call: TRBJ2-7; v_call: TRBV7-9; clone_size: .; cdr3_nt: TGTGCCAGCAGCCCCTGGGTAGCGGGGCACCCTGACGAGCAGTACTTC; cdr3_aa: CASSPWVAGHPDEQYF
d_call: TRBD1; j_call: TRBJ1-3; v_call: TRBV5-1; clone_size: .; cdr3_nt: TGCGCCAGCAGCTTGGGTTCAGGGGGCTCTGGAAACACCATATATTTT; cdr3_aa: CASSLGSGGSGNTIYF
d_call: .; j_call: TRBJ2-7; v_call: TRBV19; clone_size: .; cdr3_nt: TGTGCCAGTAGTAATTCAGGTACCTACGAGCAGTACTTC; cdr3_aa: CASSNSGTYEQYF
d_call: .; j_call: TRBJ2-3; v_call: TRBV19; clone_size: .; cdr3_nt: TGTGCCAGTAGTACGTACCTAGCGCAGGGAGATACGCAGTATTTT; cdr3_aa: CASSTYLAQGDTQYF
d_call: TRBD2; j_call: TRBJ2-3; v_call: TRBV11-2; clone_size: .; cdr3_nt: TGTGCCAGCAGCTCGGGACTAGCGGGAGAACTGGCAGATACGCAGTATTTT; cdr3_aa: CASSSGLAGELADTQYF
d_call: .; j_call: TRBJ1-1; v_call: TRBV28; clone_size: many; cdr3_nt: TGTGCCAGCAGTTTAGGGCGCTTTGAAGCTTTCTTT; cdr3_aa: CASSLGRFEAFF
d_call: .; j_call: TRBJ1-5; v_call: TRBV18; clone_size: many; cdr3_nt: TGTGCCAGCTCACCACGGGCAGCACGCTATCAGCCCCAGCATTTT; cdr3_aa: CASSPRAARYQPQHF
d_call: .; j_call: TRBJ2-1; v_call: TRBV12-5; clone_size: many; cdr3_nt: TGTGCTAGTGGTTTGAGGCAGGGGAGGATAAGTGAGCAGTTCTTC; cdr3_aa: CASGLRQGRISEQFF
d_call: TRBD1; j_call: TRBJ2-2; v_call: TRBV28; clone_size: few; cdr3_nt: TGTGCCAGCAGCCTTCTCTCAGGGGGCTTTAGGACCGGGGAGCTGTTTTTT; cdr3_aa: CASSLLSGGFRTGELFF
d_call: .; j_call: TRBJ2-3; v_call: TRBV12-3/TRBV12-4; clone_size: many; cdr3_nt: TGCGCCAGCAGCTTGAGCGGGAGCACAGATACGCAGTATTTT; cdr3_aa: CASSLSGSTDTQYF
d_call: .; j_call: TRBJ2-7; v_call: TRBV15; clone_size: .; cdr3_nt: TGTGCCACCAGCAGAGATCTAGGGAGACATCACGAGCAGTACTTC; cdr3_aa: CATSRDLGRHHEQYF